The 16 T cell receptor beta chains reported below all come from one sample, sequenced in a study of T cell responses to AZD1222 COVID-19 vaccine. This table comes from immunoSEQ multiplex PCR, and its TCRdb copy is limited to in-frame clones, with some not included. The sample has 200,000 or so clones, 87% seen once. Specimen: peripheral blood, collected on day 0 of MenACWY control vaccination. The receptors shown here come from an adult in good health.

CDR3 in amino acids: CATRSRPPTDTQYF. The CDR3 DNA reads as TGTGCCACCCGTTCACGGCCCCCCACAGATACGCAGTATTTT. This chain connects TRBV19 to TRBJ2-3; D unclear. The CDR3 extends over 14 amino acids. Germline CDR1 is LNHDA and CDR2 is SQIVND (reference sequence). The germline V and J ends were trimmed by 10 bases and 2 bases, with 16 bases remaining between them. The entire variable domain, with the rest obtained from reference TRBV19 and TRBJ2-3, is as follows: DGGITQSPKYLFRKEGQNVTLSCEQNLNHDAMYWYRQDPGQGLRLIYYSQIVNDFQKGDIAEGYSVSREKKESFPLTVTSAQKNPTAFYLCATRSRPPTDTQYFGPGTRLTVL.

This clone was counted between two and nine times. The rearrangement links TRBV5-1 to TRBJ2-7, with D perhaps matching TRBD2 (6 bases). CDR1 is SGHRS and CDR2 is YFSETQ in the germline V gene. The V end lost 2 bases, the J end lost 2 bases, and 14 bases lay between the germline ends. CDR3 size: 15 residues. The chain's CDR3 is CASSLGGEFTYEQYF. The CDR3, as DNA: TGCGCCAGCAGCTTAGGAGGGGAGTTTACCTACGAGCAGTACTTC.

The J gene is TRBJ1-2, the V gene TRBV28; D not certain. This CDR3 comprises 14 residues. Germline V gene sequence: CDR1 MDHEN, CDR2 SYDVKM. V gave up 5 bases and J gave up 5 bases, with 15 bases separating them. CDR3 loop: CASSISPSHYGYTF. The DNA of the CDR3 is TGTGCCAGCAGTATATCCCCTAGCCATTATGGCTACACCTTC.

This sequence joins TRBV29-1 and TRBJ2-5; D gene unclear. Trimming cost V 2 bases and J 5 bases, with 6 bases left between them. The CDR3 is 11 residues long. The germline V gene has CDR1 SQVTM and CDR2 ANQGSEA. The CDR3 bases are TGCAGCGTTGAAATCGGGGAGACCCAGTACTTC. Its protein is CSVEIGETQYF.

The chain couples TRBV5-6 to TRBJ2-7; D remains unclear. Germline V gives CDR1 SGHDT, CDR2 YYEEEE. The germline V and J ends were trimmed by 0 bases and 6 bases, with 7 bases remaining between them. The CDR3 runs to 12 residues. The CDR3 loop is CASSLEVAEQYF. CDR3 DNA: TGTGCCAGCAGCTTGGAGGTAGCCGAGCAGTACTTC.

The chain uses TRBV11-2 and TRBJ1-1; D is ambiguous. Germline-derived CDR1 and CDR2 are SGHAT and FQNNGV. The CDR3 runs 13 residues. V lost 2 bases to trimming and J lost 10 bases, with 14 bases between them. In nucleotides, the CDR3 is TGTGCCAGCAGCTTAAACACCGGCCTCGGAGCTTTCTTT. It translates to CASSLNTGLGAFF.

V gene TRBV18 combines with J gene TRBJ2-7; weak D call: TRBD1 (5 bases). This CDR3 comprises 14 residues. Deletions cut 3 bases from V and 4 bases from J, with 13 bases between. Germline CDR1 reads KGHSH; CDR2 reads LQKENI. This CDR3 is CASSPQGDTYEQYF. CDR3 nucleotide sequence: TGTGCCAGCTCACCCCAGGGTGATACGTACGAGCAGTACTTC.

The rearrangement joins TRBV10-3 to TRBJ1-1, with 8 positions matching TRBD1. CDR3 length: 14 amino acids. The germline V gene encodes CDR1 ENHRY and CDR2 SYGVKD. With 3 bases clipped from V and 4 bases from J, the junction kept 4 bases outside the gene matches. The CDR3 region has the DNA TGTGCCATCAGTGACAGGGGGCACGGCACTGAAGCTTTCTTT. This sequence encodes CAISDRGHGTEAFF.

The chain has TRBV19 and TRBJ1-1, with 7 bases fitting TRBD1. The CDR3 has 13 amino acids. Germline V gene sequence: CDR1 LNHDA, CDR2 SQIVND (reference sequence). The junction had 7 bases not matched to a gene; V was cut back by 3 bases and J by 9 bases. The CDR3 DNA follows: TGTGCCAGTAGTATGGCACAGGGGATTAAAGCTTTCTTT. Translating gives CASSMAQGIKAFF.

This clone was seen a single time. The chain couples TRBV28 to TRBJ1-1, with TRBD1 as a possible D gene (6 bases). The CDR3 runs to 15 residues. Deletions cut 5 bases from V and 1 base from J, with 14 bases between. Germline values: CDR1 MDHEN, CDR2 SYDVKM. This chain's CDR3 is CASSLMGQENTEAFF. CDR3 sequence (DNA): TGTGCCAGCAGTCTAATGGGACAAGAGAACACTGAAGCTTTCTTT.

The chain couples TRBV9 to TRBJ2-3; D remains ambiguous. CDR3 length equals 14 residues. CDR1 is SGDLS and CDR2 is YYNGEE in the germline V gene. Trimming removed 7 bases from V and 0 bases from J, with 12 bases in between. The CDR3 region is CASGTAESTDTQYF. The CDR3 bases are TGTGCCAGCGGTACGGCGGAGAGCACAGATACGCAGTATTTT.

J is TRBJ2-2 and V is TRBV6-4, with TRBD2 matching 7 bases. Per the germline V gene, CDR1 is MRHNA and CDR2 is SNTAGT. The CDR3 covers 15 residues. The ends lost 3 bases at V and 4 bases at J; junction bases unmatched: 5. CDR3 amino acids: CASSEQRGGTGELFF. CDR3 in DNA: TGTGCCAGCAGTGAGCAGCGGGGTGGCACCGGGGAGCTGTTTTTT.

This rearrangement joins TRBV29-1 to TRBJ1-4; D remains ambiguous. V was pared by 3 bases and J by 0 bases, with 8 bases between. Germline CDR1 SQVTM, CDR2 ANQGSEA. The CDR3 extends over 14 amino acids. Written as DNA, the CDR3 is TGCAGCGTTGAGGGCCCGGCAACTAATGAAAAACTGTTTTTT. Its translation is CSVEGPATNEKLFF. The whole variable domain, filled in from reference TRBV29-1 and TRBJ1-4, reads SAVISQKPSRDICQRGTSLTIQCQVDSQVTMMFWYRQQPGQSLTLIATANQGSEATYESGFVIDKFPISRPNLTFSTLTVSNMSPEDSSIYLCSVEGPATNEKLFFGSGTQLSVL.

The chain has TRBV19 and TRBJ2-7; 11 nucleotides match TRBD1. With 8 bases clipped from V and 4 bases from J, the junction kept 1 base outside the gene matches. The CDR3 is 12 residues long. Germline lookup yields CDR1 LNHDA and CDR2 SQIVND (reference sequence). CDR3 amino acids: CASGQGAYEQYF. Written as DNA, the CDR3 is TGTGCCAGTGGACAGGGGGCTTACGAGCAGTACTTC.

This clone was seen only a few times. The chain uses TRBV7-8 and TRBJ1-1; possible D gene TRBD1, 5 bases. V was cut by 4 bases and J by 1 base, with 7 bases left in between. This CDR3 spans 13 amino acids. Germline-derived CDR1 and CDR2 are SGHVS and FQNEAQ. The CDR3 here is CASSYGQNTEAFF. The DNA for the CDR3 is TGTGCCAGCAGCTATGGACAGAACACTGAAGCTTTCTTT.

The V call is TRBV28, the J call TRBJ1-6, with 9 bases that match TRBD1. Germline V CDR1 and CDR2: MDHEN, SYDVKM. CDR3 length: 14 amino acids. V was pared by 8 bases and J by 9 bases, with 8 bases of the junction left unmatched. The CDR3 bases are TGTGCCAGCCTAGGGACAGGGCCCGGTTCACCCCTCCACTTT. Protein product: CASLGTGPGSPLHF.